This is a list of T cell receptor beta chains from one sample in a study of cytomegalovirus exposure and HLA in healthy donors. Using immunoSEQ multiplex PCR, the repertoire was profiled, and TCRdb retains in-frame clones only, with some absent. The sample yields around 120,000 clones, 80% seen once. Sequences were obtained from PBMCs. The receptors were sampled from a female donor in good health and CMV-seropositive. Both conserved end residues are trimmed from each CDR3. The order of the fields is D gene, V gene, J gene, clone size, CDR3 protein. D genes are given only for firm matches. Clone size is stated in some rows and not others, as once, few, many or a class when expanded.

>TRBD1|TRBV5-4|TRBJ1-2|NA
ASSAGTGYGYT
>NA|TRBV5-3|TRBJ1-6|NA
ARSLASVGLFALRGLH
>TRBD1|TRBV5-1|TRBJ1-2|NA
ASSPGTEVYGYT
>NA|TRBV30|TRBJ1-4|NA
AWAGPGKLF
>NA|TRBV9|TRBJ1-3|NA
ASSGSSGNTIY
>NA|TRBV6-1|TRBJ2-2|NA
ASLDTNTGELF
>NA|TRBV27|TRBJ1-2|NA
ASSLSGDRGYGYT
>NA|TRBV7-2|TRBJ2-5|NA
ASSLGRETQY
>TRBD2|TRBV5-1|TRBJ2-5|NA
ASSPGLAGVETQY
>TRBD1|TRBV6-6|TRBJ1-4|NA
ASSDRGSGKLF
>NA|TRBV30|TRBJ2-2|NA
AWSEQGWGPGELF
>TRBD1|TRBV5-1|TRBJ1-2|few
ASSTTGTGNYGYT
>TRBD2|TRBV11-2|TRBJ2-3|NA
ASSAKGTSGGSTDTQY
>NA|TRBV4-1|TRBJ2-3|NA
ASSQAEARSQY
>TRBD2|TRBV19|TRBJ2-3|NA
ASSSKRLAGGSTDTQY
>TRBD1|TRBV6-1|TRBJ1-1|few
ASRFDRGGTEAF
>NA|TRBV1|TRBJ2-5|NA
TSSQSVGGAGETQY
>NA|TRBV2|TRBJ1-2|few
ASSLQVYGYT
>TRBD1|TRBV30|TRBJ1-3|NA
AWSVDRTIY
>TRBD2|TRBV14|TRBJ2-5|once
ASSPPSGGPQWETQY
>TRBD1|TRBV2|TRBJ2-7|once
ASSEALNRQGAYEQY
>NA|TRBV27|TRBJ2-2|NA
ASRQINTGELF
>NA|TRBV11-1|TRBJ1-1|few
ASSFESGDTEAF
>NA|TRBV10-3|TRBJ2-3|NA
AIAVGSTDTQY
>TRBD1|TRBV19|TRBJ1-6|NA
ASSPTGGVYNSPLH
>TRBD1|TRBV30|TRBJ1-1|NA
AWSAERTGRMAEAF
>NA|TRBV5-1|TRBJ1-1|NA
ASSFGGVNTEAF
>NA|TRBV5-4|TRBJ2-2|NA
ASSLRSHLNTGELF
>NA|TRBV5-1|TRBJ2-7|NA
ASSSQIYEQY
>TRBD1|TRBV19|TRBJ1-2|few
ASSSDRGANYGYT
>NA|TRBV25-1|TRBJ2-3|NA
ASSQGLDTQY
>NA|TRBV9|TRBJ2-1|NA
ASSVVSDYNEQF
>TRBD1|TRBV10-3|TRBJ2-7|NA
AISAGTGDEQY
>NA|TRBV19|TRBJ1-3|NA
ASSMAGTYSGNTIY
>NA|TRBV19|TRBJ1-1|NA
ASSALPGTEAF
>NA|TRBV6-6|TRBJ1-2|NA
ASSTKTAREHGYT
>NA|TRBV5-4|TRBJ2-3|NA
ASRLDSADTQY
>NA|TRBV2|TRBJ2-7|NA
ASSETAQVLFY
>NA|TRBV18|TRBJ1-4|NA
ASSPGSGGNEKLF
>NA|TRBV7-2|TRBJ2-1|NA
ASSSRGFEQF
>NA|TRBV7-8|TRBJ1-5|NA
ASSLTDSNQPQH
>NA|TRBV7-7|TRBJ2-1|NA
ASSYGAKFSEQF
>NA|TRBV7-2|TRBJ1-1|few
ASSSGHPSNTEAF
>TRBD1|TRBV7-9|TRBJ1-2|once
ASSSGTVLAHYGYT
>TRBD2|TRBV5-1|TRBJ2-2|NA
ASSASSGVTGELF
>TRBD2|TRBV5-4|TRBJ2-3|NA
ASSFKGGGSDTQY
>TRBD1|TRBV28|TRBJ1-5|NA
ASSLRGQGVQGTQPQH
>NA|TRBV9|TRBJ2-2|NA
ASSVAMRPKNTGELF
>NA|TRBV10-3|TRBJ2-7|NA
AINPGAQKSEQY
>TRBD1|TRBV30|TRBJ1-5|NA
AWTTGGRNQPQH
>TRBD1|TRBV10-3|TRBJ2-6|few
AIRSVGAPGQGATSGANVLT
>NA|TRBV13|TRBJ1-1|once
ASSAPWGENTEAF
>NA|TRBV14|TRBJ1-2|NA
ASSQDRRGPTRGYT